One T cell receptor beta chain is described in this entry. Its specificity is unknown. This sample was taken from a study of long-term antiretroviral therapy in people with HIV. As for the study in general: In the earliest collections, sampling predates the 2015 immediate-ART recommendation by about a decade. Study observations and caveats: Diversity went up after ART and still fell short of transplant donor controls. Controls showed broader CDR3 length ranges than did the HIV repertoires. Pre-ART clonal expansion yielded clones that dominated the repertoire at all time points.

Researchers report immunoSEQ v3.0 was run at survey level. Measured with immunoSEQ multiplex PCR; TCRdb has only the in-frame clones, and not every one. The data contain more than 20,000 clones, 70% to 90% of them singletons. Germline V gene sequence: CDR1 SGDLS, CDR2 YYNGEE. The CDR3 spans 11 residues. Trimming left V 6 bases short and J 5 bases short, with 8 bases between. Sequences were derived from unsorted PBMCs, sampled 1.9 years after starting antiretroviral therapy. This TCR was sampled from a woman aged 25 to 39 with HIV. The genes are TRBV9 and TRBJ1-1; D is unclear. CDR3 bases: TGTGCCAGCACCAGTGGGACTGAAGCTTTCTTT. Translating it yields CASTSGTEAFF. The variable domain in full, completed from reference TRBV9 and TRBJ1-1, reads DSGVTQTPKHLITATGQRVTLRCSPRSGDLSVYWYQQSLDQGLQFLIQYYNGEERAKGNILERFSAQQFPDLHSELNLSSLELGDSALYFCASTSGTEAFFGQGTRLTVV.